The 21 T cell receptor beta chains below all came from one sample that was sequenced in a study of T-cell reconstitution after alpha-beta-depleted transplantation in children. A library of TCRbeta sequences, prepared with unique molecular identifiers, was generated. TCRdb processed the PCR reads anew with MiXCR; each CDR3 protein has one entry. Among about 580,000 distinct CDR3 sequences listed, about 23% were seen once. This specimen was PBMCs, mostly from graft donor cells, taken 360 days after TCRalphabeta/CD19-depleted stem cell transplant. The receptors originated from a boy younger than two who had a stem cell transplant for acute myeloid leukemia, so the T cells may come from the graft donor.

The V and J genes are TRBV6-2 or TRBV6-3 and TRBJ1-1; D not resolved. The CDR3 consists of 13 residues. V lost 5 bases and J lost 4, with 11 bases in between. Germline V CDR1 and CDR2: MNHEY, SVGEGT. The CDR3, as DNA: TGTGCCAGCAGTACCAGAGGGTTCACTGAAGCTTTCTTT. Its protein is CASSTRGFTEAFF.

This clonotype appeared many times. The V call is TRBV27, the J call TRBJ1-1; maybe TRBD1 (6 bases). CDR1 is MNHEY and CDR2 is SMNVEV in the germline V gene (reference sequence). The CDR3 is 13 amino acids. V lost 3 bases and J 4 bases, leaving 9 bases between the germline ends. The CDR3 DNA sequence: TGTGCCAGCAGTTTCGGGGGCGGCACTGAAGCTTTCTTT. Translated, it gives CASSFGGGTEAFF.

This clonotype was counted between two and nine times. The V call is TRBV12-3 or TRBV12-4, the J call TRBJ1-3, with D possibly matching TRBD1 (5 bases). Trimming cost V 1 base and J 0 bases, with 13 bases left between them. The CDR3 contains 17 residues. The CDR3 sequence is CASSLGGWGSSGNTIYF. The CDR3 DNA reads TGTGCCAGCAGTTTAGGGGGGTGGGGCTCCTCTGGAAACACCATATATTTT.

In this sample, this clonotype turned up a few times. V and J are TRBV10-3 and TRBJ1-5; 7 bases map to TRBD1. Germline V lookup: CDR1 ENHRY, CDR2 SYGVKD. Trimming cost V 6 bases and J 0 bases; bases outside gene matches: 17. The CDR3 contains 19 residues. The CDR3 nucleotides are TGTGCCATCAGCGAATACCCACAACTAGGGACAGTTAGCAATCAGCCCCAGCATTTT. Translation gives CAISEYPQLGTVSNQPQHF.

This chain links TRBV5-1 with TRBJ2-7; 9 bases are shared with TRBD2. Trimming at V came to 2 bases and at J to 1 base, leaving 13 bases not matched to a gene. The CDR3 has 18 amino acids. CDR1 and CDR2 (germline): SGHRS, YFSETQ. CDR3: CASSFSSILAGPSYEQYF. Written as DNA, the CDR3 is TGCGCCAGCAGCTTCTCCTCCATCCTAGCGGGACCATCCTACGAGCAGTACTTC.

This clonotype was seen just once. J is TRBJ2-7 and V is TRBV29-1, with 7 bases identical to TRBD2. CDR1 and CDR2 from the germline V gene are SQVTM and ANQGSEA. After removal of 1 base from V and 2 bases from J, the junction contained 11 bases not matched to a gene. The CDR3 consists of 16 residues. CDR3 amino acids: CSVEGWEGTGPYEQYF. The CDR3 coding sequence is TGCAGCGTTGAAGGGTGGGAGGGGACGGGACCCTACGAGCAGTACTTC.

There are many counts of this clonotype. The chain carries TRBV7-9 and TRBJ2-7; no definite D call. V was trimmed by 1 base and J by 6 bases, leaving 7 bases between them. From germline, CDR1 is SEHNR and CDR2 FQNEAQ (reference sequence). The CDR3 is 12 amino acids. CDR3 sequence: CASSLGRSEQYF. In nucleotides, the CDR3 is TGTGCCAGCAGCTTAGGGCGGAGCGAGCAGTACTTC.

A note on this clonotype: A read error may explain this, as a much larger clone is one base away. The rearrangement joins TRBV6-5 to TRBJ2-1, with D perhaps matching TRBD1 (5 bases). Trimming left V 2 bases short and J 4 bases short, with 12 bases between. The germline V gene has CDR1 MNHEY and CDR2 SVGAGI. This CDR3 comprises 15 residues. The CDR3 DNA sequence: TGTGCCAGCAGTTACACGACTTCAGGGTACAATGAGCAGTTCTTC. As protein: CASSYTTSGYNEQFF.

This clonotype was observed a few times. V is TRBV19 and J is TRBJ2-1; unclear D gene. The CDR3 sequence is 15 residues long. Trimming left V 3 bases short and J 9 bases short, with 18 bases between. Germline V CDR1 and CDR2: LNHDA, SQIVND (reference sequence). Here the CDR3 DNA reads TGTGCCAGTAGTATGGGCCTTTTCGCCACCAGTGAGCAGTTCTTC. Translated: CASSMGLFATSEQFF.

The chain links TRBV6-2 or TRBV6-3 to TRBJ2-7; perhaps TRBD2 as D (7 bases). The CDR3 spans 15 residues. Deletions cut 7 bases from V and 4 bases from J, with 20 bases between. CDR1 is MNHEY and CDR2 is SVGEGT in the germline V gene. DNA of the CDR3: TGTGCCAGCACCGCCGGGCGGGGGCCTCCTTACGAGCAGTACTTC. Translation: CASTAGRGPPYEQYF.

The table lists this clonotype with many counts. The V and J genes are TRBV7-2 and TRBJ2-1; possible D gene TRBD1, 5 bases. The CDR3 is made up of 17 amino acids. Germline CDR1 and CDR2: SGHTA and FQGNSA. The V end was cut by 1 base, the J end by 0 bases, with 13 bases between. CDR3 DNA: TGTGCCAGCAGCTTAGTGGGGCACTTCCGCTCCTACAATGAGCAGTTCTTC. It translates to CASSLVGHFRSYNEQFF.

This clonotype was seen many times. The chain has TRBV29-1 and TRBJ2-7; 9 bases line up with TRBD1. The CDR3 contains 19 residues. Germline CDR1 is SQVTM and CDR2 is ANQGSEA. The V gene end was trimmed by 3 bases and the J gene end by 0 bases; junction bases not matched to a gene: 18. CDR3 amino acids: CSVDVPGQGTNTSSYEQYV. CDR3 DNA sequence: TGCAGCGTTGACGTCCCGGGACAGGGCACTAACACTTCCTCCTACGAGCAGTACGTC.

This clonotype showed up many times. J is TRBJ2-7 and V is TRBV20-1, with a weak D call TRBD2 (6 bases). Germline V gives CDR1 DFQATT, CDR2 SNEGSKA (reference sequence). The CDR3 is 15 amino acids. Trimming left V 3 bases short and J 4 bases short, with 19 bases between. In DNA, the CDR3 is TGCAGTGCTAGCCGGTTAGCCGGGAGACTTTACGAGCAGTACTTC. Amino acid sequence: CSASRLAGRLYEQYF.

This clonotype was seen a few times. The rearrangement uses TRBV5-1 and TRBJ2-7; TRBD1 is a possible D gene (6 bases). Per germline, CDR1 SGHRS and CDR2 YFSETQ. Trimming took 3 bases from V and 2 from J, leaving 12 bases between them. This CDR3 spans 14 amino acids. The CDR3 nucleotides read TGCGCCAGCAGCTCGGACAGCCCTCCCTACGAGCAGTACTTC. Translating it yields CASSSDSPPYEQYF. The full variable domain, its missing parts supplied by reference TRBV5-1 and TRBJ2-7, is KAGVTQTPRYLIKTRGQQVTLSCSPISGHRSVSWYQQTPGQGLQFLFEYFSETQRNKGNFPGRFSGRQFSNSRSEMNVSTLELGDSALYLCASSSDSPPYEQYFGPGTRLTVT.

CDR3 loop: CASSIRVGYNEQFF. DNA for the CDR3: TGTGCCAGCAGCATCAGGGTTGGCTACAATGAGCAGTTCTTC. V gene TRBV11-1 combines with J gene TRBJ2-1, with a weak D call TRBD1 (5 bases). Trimming removed 5 bases at V and 3 bases at J, with 11 bases between. The length of the CDR3 is 14 residues. Germline V lookup: CDR1 SGHAT, CDR2 FQDESV (reference sequence).

This clonotype has at least ten counts. The genes are TRBV5-1 and TRBJ2-7; 8 nucleotides match TRBD1. This CDR3 has 14 residues. The germline V gene has CDR1 SGHRS and CDR2 YFSETQ. V dropped 2 bases and J dropped 7; count of bases not matched to a gene: 8. The CDR3 coding sequence is TGCGCCAGCAGCTTCGACAGGGGCATAGGGGAGCAGTACTTC. It translates to CASSFDRGIGEQYF.

This sequence joins TRBV20-1 and TRBJ1-3; no clear D. The CDR3 length is 14 residues. V lost 5 bases to trimming and J lost 0 bases, with 11 bases between them. The germline V gene has CDR1 DFQATT and CDR2 SNEGSKA (reference sequence). The CDR3 DNA reads as TGCAGTGCTGTATACGGAGGCTCTGGAAACACCATATATTTT. The encoded protein is CSAVYGGSGNTIYF.

This clonotype was detected many times. The chain carries TRBV20-1 and TRBJ2-1; no firm D call. V was shortened by 0 bases and J by 1 base, with 19 bases between the two germline ends. This CDR3 has 18 residues. Germline values: CDR1 DFQATT, CDR2 SNEGSKA (reference sequence). The CDR3 reads CSARDQSPEVRSYNEQFF. In nucleotides, the CDR3 is TGCAGTGCTAGAGACCAATCCCCCGAGGTCCGATCCTACAATGAGCAGTTCTTC.

This clonotype was found a few times. The chain carries TRBV29-1 and TRBJ2-5; D ambiguous. V shed 7 bases and J shed 2 bases, with 8 bases lying between them. CDR1 and CDR2 (germline): SQVTM, ANQGSEA. This CDR3 spans 11 amino acids. This chain's CDR3 is CSGAFQETQYF. CDR3 nucleotides: TGCAGCGGCGCCTTTCAAGAGACCCAGTACTTC.

This clonotype showed up just a few times. The rearrangement joins TRBV27 to TRBJ2-3; no clear D. The CDR3 covers 16 residues. The germline V gene encodes CDR1 MNHEY and CDR2 SMNVEV (reference sequence). V was trimmed by 5 bases and J by 2 bases, leaving 17 bases between them. The CDR3 DNA reads as TGTGCCAGCAGTCAAATCAGCACATCAGTCACAGATACGCAGTATTTT. Residues: CASSQISTSVTDTQYF.

CDR3 amino acids: CASSLRVGTGNTGELFF. In DNA form, the CDR3 reads TGTGCCAGCAGCCTAAGGGTGGGGACAGGGAACACCGGGGAGCTGTTTTTT. This chain links TRBV27 with TRBJ2-2; 8 bases are a match to TRBD1. Germline trimming cut 6 bases from V and 1 base from J; bases unmatched to any gene: 10. CDR3 length: 17 amino acids. Germline V gene lookup returns CDR1 MNHEY and CDR2 SMNVEV (reference sequence).